Listed here are 27 T cell receptor beta chains from one sample, sequenced in a study of T cells after somatic rescue of genetic block. Repertoires were generated with immunoSEQ multiplex PCR, while TCRdb's copy carries only in-frame clones and drops some. Of 70,000 to 95,000 clones listed, around 89% are singletons. The sequenced sample was peripheral blood mononuclear cells (PBMCs). Source of these receptors: a woman aged 18-30 years.

This clone has more than one count but fewer than ten. This chain connects TRBV29-1 to TRBJ1-5; D is unresolved. The CDR3 extends over 15 amino acids. V shed 4 bases and J shed 3 bases, with 16 bases lying between them. Germline V gene lookup returns CDR1 SQVTM and CDR2 ANQGSEA. CDR3 sequence: CSVAKLRVFNQPQHF. CDR3 in DNA: TGCAGCGTTGCCAAACTCCGGGTTTTCAATCAGCCCCAGCATTTT. The full variable domain, in which reference TRBV29-1 and TRBJ1-5 provide the parts outside the CDR3, is SAVISQKPSRDICQRGTSLTIQCQVDSQVTMMFWYRQQPGQSLTLIATANQGSEATYESGFVIDKFPISRPNLTFSTLTVSNMSPEDSSIYLCSVAKLRVFNQPQHFGDGTRLSIL.

This clone was counted between two and nine times. This chain links TRBV15 with TRBJ2-2; TRBD2 matches 7 bases. Germline assignment: CDR1 LNHNV and CDR2 YYDKDF (reference sequence). J gave up 5 bases and V 8 bases, and 14 bases lay outside the gene matches. There are 16 residues in the CDR3. CDR3 DNA: TGTGCCACCTCCTCAGCCGGCGGGGGTGTGACCGGGGAGCTGTTTTTT. Translated, it gives CATSSAGGGVTGELFF.

The chain is built from TRBV28 and TRBJ1-5; D might be TRBD1 (5 bases). CDR3 length: 15 residues. The germline V and J ends were trimmed by 2 bases and 7 bases, with 15 bases remaining between them. Germline V gives CDR1 MDHEN, CDR2 SYDVKM. CDR3: CASSLPTGAGQPQHF. DNA of the CDR3: TGTGCCAGCAGTTTACCAACCGGGGCAGGGCAGCCCCAGCATTTT.

This sequence joins TRBV27 and TRBJ2-7; D is uncertain. Germline V gene sequence: CDR1 MNHEY, CDR2 SMNVEV (reference sequence). The CDR3 contains 15 residues. Trimming left V 2 bases short and J 0 bases short, with 11 bases between. The CDR3 here is CASSLVASSSYEQYF. In DNA, the CDR3 is TGTGCCAGCAGTTTAGTCGCGTCCAGCTCCTACGAGCAGTACTTC.

The chain joins TRBV5-4 to TRBJ1-2, with D unresolved. The CDR3 is 11 amino acids. Trimming stripped 4 bases from V and 8 bases from J, with 9 bases between. The germline CDR1 and CDR2 sequences are SGHNT and YYREEE (reference sequence). The CDR3, as DNA: TGTGCCAGCAGCGGGAGAGGGGGCTACACCTTC. This translates into CASSGRGGYTF.

The chain carries TRBV28 and TRBJ2-7; the match to TRBD1 covers 10 bases. The length of the CDR3 is 15 residues. Germline assignment: CDR1 MDHEN and CDR2 SYDVKM. With V trimmed by 6 bases and J by 4 bases, 9 bases remained unmatched. Here the CDR3 reads CASSRPRQGAYEQYF. The DNA of the CDR3 is TGTGCCAGCAGCCGCCCAAGACAGGGGGCTTACGAGCAGTACTTC.

This clone was found once. CDR3 bases: TGTGCCAGCAGCCCGCGGGTCCAGCGGGAGCAGTTCTTC. Translation gives CASSPRVQREQFF. The chain couples TRBV7-2 to TRBJ2-1; possibly TRBD2 for D (5 bases). CDR3 length: 13 amino acids. V was shortened by 5 bases and J by 10 bases, with 15 bases between the two germline ends. Per the germline V gene, CDR1 is SGHTA and CDR2 is FQGNSA.

J is TRBJ2-7 and V is TRBV6-5; a weak D match, TRBD2 (5 bases). CDR1 is MNHEY, CDR2 SVGAGI, per germline. Trimming left V 6 bases short and J 3 bases short, with 9 bases between. The CDR3 extends over 12 amino acids. The CDR3 loop reads CASSPGGYEQYF. The CDR3 DNA reads as TGTGCCAGCAGCCCCGGAGGCTACGAGCAGTACTTC.

The genes are TRBV12-5 and TRBJ2-1; 12 positions agree with TRBD2. Germline trimming cut 4 bases from V and 4 bases from J; bases unmatched to any gene: 5. Per the germline V gene, CDR1 is LGHNT and CDR2 is FRNRAP. The CDR3 spans 16 residues. The CDR3, as DNA: TGTGCTAGTGGTTCCGGGACTAGCGGGCTTTACAATGAGCAGTTCTTC. This codes for CASGSGTSGLYNEQFF.

This chain links TRBV14 with TRBJ2-1; 11 bases are shared with TRBD2. The CDR3 has 16 residues. J lost 7 bases, V lost 4 bases, and 9 bases had no gene match. Germline V CDR1 and CDR2: SGHDN, FVKESK. The CDR3 DNA follows: TGTGCCAGCAGCCCCCTAGGGCTAGCGGGAGGAAATGAGCAGTTCTTC. This codes for CASSPLGLAGGNEQFF.

In this sample, this clone turned up once. The V gene is TRBV5-6, the J gene TRBJ2-2, with D unclear. CDR3 length: 13 amino acids. Germline CDR1 reads SGHDT; CDR2 reads YYEEEE. Deletions cut 4 bases from V and 0 bases from J, with 4 bases between. CDR3 sequence reads: CASSPPNTGELFF. Here the CDR3 DNA reads TGTGCCAGCAGCCCCCCGAACACCGGGGAGCTGTTTTTT.

This clone has a single count. V and J are TRBV19 and TRBJ1-1; TRBD1 matches 8 bases. This CDR3 is built from 14 residues. CDR1 and CDR2 (germline): LNHDA, SQIVND (reference sequence). Trimming took 6 bases from V and 3 from J; bases not matched to a gene: 6. CDR3 region: CASSPGQADTEAFF. DNA for the CDR3: TGTGCCAGTAGCCCGGGACAGGCGGACACTGAAGCTTTCTTT.

The V gene is TRBV19, the J gene TRBJ2-7; 9 bases align to TRBD2. This CDR3 is built from 15 residues. V shed 4 bases and J 7 bases; nucleotides not matched to a gene: 11. CDR1 is LNHDA and CDR2 is SQIVND in the germline V gene (reference sequence). CDR3 bases: TGTGCCAGTAGTACGGGACTAGCCGTGTCTCAAGAGCAGTACTTC. Translation gives CASSTGLAVSQEQYF.

The chain employs TRBV6-5 and TRBJ2-7; maybe TRBD2 (6 bases). CDR1 is MNHEY, CDR2 SVGAGI, per germline. V lost 2 bases and J 1 base, leaving 6 bases between the germline ends. The CDR3 extends over 13 amino acids. The CDR3 DNA is TGTGCCAGCAGTTACGGACTATCCTACGAGCAGTACTTC. Translation: CASSYGLSYEQYF.

This clone was seen a few times. The J gene is TRBJ1-1, the V gene TRBV6-5; perhaps TRBD1 as D (5 bases). CDR3 length: 13 residues. CDR1 and CDR2 (germline): MNHEY, SVGAGI. Trimming left V 2 bases short and J 5 bases short, with 9 bases between. This chain's CDR3 is CASSYAGSTEAFF. The DNA of the CDR3 is TGTGCCAGCAGTTACGCAGGGTCGACTGAAGCTTTCTTT.

The sample holds one count of this clone. The rearrangement joins TRBV28 to TRBJ2-3, with 11 bases matching TRBD2. CDR1 and CDR2 (germline): MDHEN, SYDVKM. CDR3 length equals 16 residues. Germline trimming cut 8 bases from V and 1 base from J; bases unmatched to any gene: 8. CDR3 in DNA: TGTGCCAGCGGGGACCTACTAGCGGGGGGCACAGATACGCAGTATTTT. Its translation is CASGDLLAGGTDTQYF.

V gene TRBV9 combines with J gene TRBJ2-7; TRBD2 matches 10 bases. The CDR3 has 17 residues. With V trimmed by 5 bases and J by 0 bases, 11 bases remained unmatched. Germline CDR1 SGDLS, CDR2 YYNGEE. The CDR3 DNA is TGTGCCAGCAGGTCAGTCTTCGGGACTAGCGCCTCCTACGAGCAGTACTTC. It codes for CASRSVFGTSASYEQYF.

The rearrangement uses TRBV21-1 and TRBJ2-7. TRBV21-1 is annotated as a pseudogene. This CDR3 has 15 amino acids. CDR3 nucleotide sequence: TGTGCCAGCAGCCACACTGTCAAAAGCTCCTACGAGCAGTACTTC. Protein sequence: CASSHTVKSSYEQYF.

This chain connects TRBV6-6 to TRBJ2-7; a possible D gene is TRBD1 (5 bases). The ends were cut back, 4 bases at V and 5 bases at J, with 18 bases in the middle. The CDR3 is 15 residues long. The V gene's germline CDR1 is MNHNY and CDR2 SVGAGI (reference sequence). CDR3 sequence reads: CASSFRLGVPHEQYF. The CDR3 region has the DNA TGTGCCAGCAGTTTCAGGCTAGGGGTTCCCCACGAGCAGTACTTC.

This chain uses TRBV27 with TRBJ2-1, with 7 bases identical to TRBD2. CDR1 and CDR2 (germline): MNHEY, SMNVEV (reference sequence). V shed 0 bases and J 6 bases; nucleotides not matched to a gene: 5. The CDR3 is made up of 15 amino acids. The CDR3 is CASSLSWGGVNEQFF. CDR3 DNA sequence: TGTGCCAGCAGTTTATCGTGGGGGGGGGTCAATGAGCAGTTCTTC.

This clone has more than one count but fewer than ten. The J gene is TRBJ2-7, the V gene TRBV7-9; 8 bases are a match to TRBD1. Germline V gene data show CDR1 as SEHNR and CDR2 as FQNEAQ (reference sequence). Trimming at V came to 3 bases and at J to 1 base, leaving 8 bases not matched to a gene. This CDR3 has 16 amino acids. The CDR3 reads CASSFIGQGGSYEQYF. As DNA, the CDR3 is TGTGCCAGCAGCTTTATCGGACAGGGTGGGTCCTACGAGCAGTACTTC.

This clone was seen just once. The gene calls are TRBV2 and TRBJ2-3, with D unclear. Germline loops: CDR1 SNHLY, CDR2 FYNNEI. Trimming took off 3 bases at V and 2 bases at J, with 12 bases between the two ends. The CDR3 consists of 15 residues. The CDR3 DNA reads TGTGCCAGCAGTGATGTGCGAAACTACACAGATACGCAGTATTTT. Its protein is CASSDVRNYTDTQYF.

V usage is TRBV30 and J usage is TRBJ1-2; weak D call: TRBD1 (6 bases). The germline V gene has CDR1 GTSNPN and CDR2 SVGIG (reference sequence). CDR3 size: 14 residues. Deletions cut 5 bases from V and 6 bases from J, with 19 bases between. The chain's CDR3 is CAWLGQQGHDGYTF. CDR3 DNA: TGTGCCTGGTTGGGACAACAGGGCCATGATGGCTACACCTTC.

This clone was counted only a few times. The chain is built from TRBV4-3 and TRBJ1-2; no firm D call. The CDR3 spans 13 residues. CDR1 LGHNA and CDR2 YSLEER come from the germline V gene. V was trimmed by 1 base and J by 7 bases, leaving 10 bases between them. The CDR3 coding sequence is TGCGCCAGCAGCCAAGTTTCTATTGGTGGCTACACCTTC. It is translated as CASSQVSIGGYTF.

The rearrangement links TRBV6-1 to TRBJ1-1; D perhaps matches TRBD1 (5 bases). V dropped 4 bases and J dropped 1 base, with 7 bases sitting between them. From germline, CDR1 is MNHNS and CDR2 SASEGT. The CDR3 has 13 amino acids. Here the CDR3 DNA reads TGTGCCAGCAGTGTCGACAGGAACACTGAAGCTTTCTTT. Translating gives CASSVDRNTEAFF.

Worth noting for this clone: Other DNA sequences in this sample translate to the same CDR3. The chain carries TRBV5-1 and TRBJ2-7; D remains ambiguous. Looked up from germline, CDR1 is SGHRS and CDR2 is YFSETQ. V was trimmed by 4 bases and J by 1 base, leaving 6 bases between them. The CDR3 has 12 amino acids. DNA for the CDR3: TGCGCCAGCAGCAGGGATTCCTACGAGCAGTACTTC. Translated: CASSRDSYEQYF.

The count of this clone is one. This sequence joins TRBV9 and TRBJ2-7; 11 positions match TRBD2. Unmatched junction bases numbered 7, after V lost 0 bases and J lost 2 bases. The length of the CDR3 is 17 residues. Germline values: CDR1 SGDLS, CDR2 YYNGEE. CDR3 sequence (DNA): TGTGCCAGCAGCGTAGGCCTAGCGGGGGGACTAGCCTACGAGCAGTACTTC. As protein: CASSVGLAGGLAYEQYF.